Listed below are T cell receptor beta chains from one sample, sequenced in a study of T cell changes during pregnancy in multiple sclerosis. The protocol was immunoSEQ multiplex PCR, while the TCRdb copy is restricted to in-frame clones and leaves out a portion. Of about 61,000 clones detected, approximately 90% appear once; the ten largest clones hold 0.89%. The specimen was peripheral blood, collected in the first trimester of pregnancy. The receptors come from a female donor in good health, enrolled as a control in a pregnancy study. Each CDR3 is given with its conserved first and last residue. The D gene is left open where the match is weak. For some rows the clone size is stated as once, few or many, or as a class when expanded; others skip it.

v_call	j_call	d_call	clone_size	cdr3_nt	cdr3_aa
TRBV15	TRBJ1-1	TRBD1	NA	TGTGCCACCAGCAGAAAATTTACCCGGACAGGTGCGAACACTGAAGCTTTCTTT	CATSRKFTRTGANTEAFF
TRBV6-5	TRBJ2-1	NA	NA	TGTGCCAGCACCTCAAGCGGACTCTCCTACAATGAGCAGTTCTTC	CASTSSGLSYNEQFF
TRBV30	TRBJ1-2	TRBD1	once	TGTGCCTGGAGTAACACCCGGACAGGGCTTGGCTACACCTTC	CAWSNTRTGLGYTF
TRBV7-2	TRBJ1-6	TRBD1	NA	TGTGCCAGCAGCTTAGACAGGGGTTTAGGTTCACCCCTCCACTTT	CASSLDRGLGSPLHF
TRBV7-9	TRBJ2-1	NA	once	TGTGCCAGCAGCCCCCGCGACGGGGAAATATACAATGAGCAGTTCTTC	CASSPRDGEIYNEQFF
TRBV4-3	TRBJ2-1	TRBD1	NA	TGCGCCAGCAGCCAAGTACGGGACAGGGTCTCTGATGAGCAGTTCTTC	CASSQVRDRVSDEQFF
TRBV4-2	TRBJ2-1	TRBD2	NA	TGTGCCAGCAGCATAAGACTAGCGGGGGGTGCCTACAATGAGCAGTTCTTC	CASSIRLAGGAYNEQFF
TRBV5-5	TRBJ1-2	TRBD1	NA	TGTGCCAGCAGCTCCGACAGGGATACCTATGGCTACACCTTC	CASSSDRDTYGYTF
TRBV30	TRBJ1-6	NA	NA	TGTGCCTGCCCAACAGGAAATTATTCACCCCTCCACTTT	CACPTGNYSPLHF
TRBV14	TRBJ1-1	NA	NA	TGTGCCAGCAGCCAATCAGGCAACACTGAAGCTTTCTTT	CASSQSGNTEAFF
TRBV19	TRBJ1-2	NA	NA	TGTGCCAGTAGTTCGGAAACAGGCCCGGCCACCCTTAACTATGGCTACACCTTC	CASSSETGPATLNYGYTF
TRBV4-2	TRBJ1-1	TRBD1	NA	TGTGCCAGCAGCCAGACAGGGGGAGACACTGAAGCTTTCTTT	CASSQTGGDTEAFF
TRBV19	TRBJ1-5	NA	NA	TGTGCCAGTAGCGCGACAGGCAATCAGCCCCAGCATTTT	CASSATGNQPQHF
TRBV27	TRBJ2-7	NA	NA	TGTGCCAGCAGGGACAACTCCTACGAGCAGTACTTC	CASRDNSYEQYF
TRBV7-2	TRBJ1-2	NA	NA	TGTGCCAGCAGCTTAGATATGCGGGGGCGAAATAACTATGGCTACACCTTC	CASSLDMRGRNNYGYTF
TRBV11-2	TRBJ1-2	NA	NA	TGTGCCAGCAGCTTTATGGGGCAGGAACACTATGGCTACACCTTC	CASSFMGQEHYGYTF
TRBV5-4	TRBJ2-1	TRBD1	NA	TGTGCCAGCAGCTTGTCCCCGACAGGGGGCTTAAATGAGCAGTTCTTC	CASSLSPTGGLNEQFF
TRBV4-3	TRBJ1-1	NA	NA	TGCGCCAGCAGCCAAGACCGCGGGGGACCGGTTGAAGCTTTCTTT	CASSQDRGGPVEAFF
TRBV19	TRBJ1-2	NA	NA	TGTGCCAGTAGTATAGTATCGGCACAGACTAGTGGCTACACCTTC	CASSIVSAQTSGYTF
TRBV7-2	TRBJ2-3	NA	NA	TGTGCCAGCAGCTCGGGACTTTACACAGATACGCAGTATTTT	CASSSGLYTDTQYF
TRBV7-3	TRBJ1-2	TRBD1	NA	TGTGCCAGCAGCATGGACAGGGAAGGGAATGGCTACACCTTC	CASSMDREGNGYTF
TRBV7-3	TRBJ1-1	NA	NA	TGTGCCAGCAGCTTAACACAGGCAGCCAACACTGAAGCTTTCTTT	CASSLTQAANTEAFF
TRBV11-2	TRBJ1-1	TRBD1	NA	TGTGCCAGCAGCTCGATCCGGGACAGGGGAAATCGAGCTTTCTTT	CASSSIRDRGNRAFF
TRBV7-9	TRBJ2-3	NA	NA	TGTGCCAGCAGCCCCCGCGGTGCCCCGAGCACAGATACGCAGTATTTT	CASSPRGAPSTDTQYF
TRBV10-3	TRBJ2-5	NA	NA	TGTGCCATCAGTCGGGACTCCCAAGAGACCCAGTACTTC	CAISRDSQETQYF
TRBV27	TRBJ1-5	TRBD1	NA	TGTGCCAGCATGCTTCGACAGGGTACGAGCAATCAGCCCCAGCATTTT	CASMLRQGTSNQPQHF
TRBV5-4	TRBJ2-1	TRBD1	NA	TGTGCCAGCAGCCCAGGACAGGTACCACACAATGAGCAGTTCTTC	CASSPGQVPHNEQFF
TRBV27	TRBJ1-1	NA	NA	TGTGCCTCTGGACAGACGACGAACACTGAAGCTTTCTTT	CASGQTTNTEAFF
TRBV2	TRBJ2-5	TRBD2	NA	TGTGCCAGCAGTGAAGGACTAGCGGGGGTAGAGACCCAGTACTTC	CASSEGLAGVETQYF
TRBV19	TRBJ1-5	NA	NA	TGTGCCAGTAGTATGTGGGGCGCGGGCAATCAGCCCCAGCATTTT	CASSMWGAGNQPQHF
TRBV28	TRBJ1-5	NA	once	TGTGCCAGCAGTCCCACAGGGCATGGGAATCAGCCCCAGCATTTT	CASSPTGHGNQPQHF
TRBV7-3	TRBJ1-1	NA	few	TGTGCCAGCAGCTTAAATGGGGCGGACACTGAAGCTTTCTTT	CASSLNGADTEAFF
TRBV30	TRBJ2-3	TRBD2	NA	TGTGCCTGGAGTCAACCCACTAGCGAGGGCACAGATACGCAGTATTTT	CAWSQPTSEGTDTQYF
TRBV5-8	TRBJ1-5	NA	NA	TGTGCCAGCAGCTTAACAGGGTTTAGCAATCAGCCCCAGCATTTT	CASSLTGFSNQPQHF
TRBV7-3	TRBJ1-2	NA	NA	TGTGCCAGCAGCTTGGTAGAAAACTATGGCTACACCTTC	CASSLVENYGYTF
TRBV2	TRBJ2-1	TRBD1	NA	TGTGCCAGCACTGAGGGGGCCCCCTACAATGAGCAGTTCTTC	CASTEGAPYNEQFF
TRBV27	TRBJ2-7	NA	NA	TGTGCCAGCGGGGCCCCAAACGAGCAGTACTTC	CASGAPNEQYF
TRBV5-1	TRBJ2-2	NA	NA	TGCGCCAGCAGCTTACCCAGGGGTGACACCGGGGAGCTGTTTTTT	CASSLPRGDTGELFF
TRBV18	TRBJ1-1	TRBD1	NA	TGTGCCAGCTCACTCAACACAGGGGAGAACACTGAAGCTTTCTTT	CASSLNTGENTEAFF
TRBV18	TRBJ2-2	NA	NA	TGTGCCAGCTCACCTATTCGGGGGGCAGCCGGGGAGCTGTTTTTT	CASSPIRGAAGELFF
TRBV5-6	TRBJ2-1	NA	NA	TGTGCCAGCAGCGATGAAGTAGCCGGAGGCGGCTACAATGAGCAGTTCTTC	CASSDEVAGGGYNEQFF
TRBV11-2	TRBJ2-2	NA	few	TGTGCCAGCAGCTTAGACCTTAACACCGGGGAGCTGTTTTTT	CASSLDLNTGELFF
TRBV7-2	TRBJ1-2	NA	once	TGTGCCAGCAGATCCGGAGGTCTTTATGGCTACACCTTC	CASRSGGLYGYTF
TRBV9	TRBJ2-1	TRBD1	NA	TGTGCCAGCAGCGGGGACAGCCCGGAGCAGTTCTTC	CASSGDSPEQFF